This TCR beta chain is drawn from a study of beta chain features in type 1 diabetes. Via CD45RO/CCR7/CD25/CD127/CD95/CD27, cells of the CD4+ naive, central memory, regulatory and stem cell-like memory subsets were sorted. This clone was counted between two and nine times. V lost 8 bases, J lost 2 bases, and 10 bases lay in between. The CDR3 spans 12 residues. Germline V gene lookup returns CDR1 LNHDA and CDR2 SQIVND (reference sequence). The study reverse transcribed the entire isolated RNA, so it sequenced expressed TCRB transcripts. The repertoire was sequenced with immunoSEQ multiplex PCR; TCRdb's copy has only in-frame clones and lacks some. The sample consists of about 930,000 clones, 15% to 20% of them appearing once.

The V call is TRBV19, the J call TRBJ2-7; D ambiguous. The sequence was collected from a woman aged 18-35 years in good health. Sequenced input: naive CD4+ T cells from blood. The chain's CDR3 is CASGYGPYEQYF. The CDR3 DNA reads as TGTGCCAGTGGCTACGGGCCCTACGAGCAGTACTTC.